This T cell receptor (beta chain) came from a study of blood T cell repertoires in COVID-19. About the research overall: Both acute and convalescent COVID-19 samples were obtained from the United States, Italy and Spain. PBMCs, B-cell-depleted T cells, or T cells were the source of the cDNA or gDNA that made up the material.

Trimming took 3 bases from V and 5 from J; bases not matched to a gene: 6. This CDR3 has 14 residues. Germline CDR1 SGHRS, CDR2 YFSETQ. This clone showed up just once. Methods used by the authors: From reference gene primer amplification, estimates of nucleated cell counts were derived. Here immunoSEQ multiplex PCR was the method, and the copy in TCRdb shows in-frame clones only, minus some. V and J calls and clone size follow that table, whereas D and trimming were derived from the DNA. The sample comprises about 310,000 clones, around 90% of which are singletons, and 1% rests with the top ten. The V call is TRBV5-1, the J call TRBJ2-5; 8 bases agree with TRBD1. This clonotype originated in a man over 45 with active or convalescent COVID-19. The sample taken for sequencing was peripheral blood. The DNA for the CDR3 is TGCGCCAGCAGCTATGACAGGGGTGGGGAGACCCAGTACTTC. Translating it yields CASSYDRGGETQYF.